The 4 T cell receptor beta chains listed next were all sequenced from one sample in a study of OX40 agonist ivuxolimab in advanced cancers. Assay used: immunoSEQ multiplex PCR; TCRdb lists only in-frame clones, some missing. The table lists some 83,000 clones, about 86% of them singletons. The sample here was CD4+ or CD8+ T cells sorted from blood, taken in a trial of the OX40 agonist ivuxolimab. The receptor source for this set is an adult with an advanced solid tumor such as melanoma, head and neck, liver or kidney cancer.

The CDR3 reads CSVERGSRTEAFF. As DNA, the CDR3 is TGCAGCGTTGAGAGGGGTAGTCGAACTGAAGCTTTCTTT. The chain has TRBV29-1 and TRBJ1-1, with D perhaps matching TRBD1 (5 bases). The V end lost 3 bases, the J end lost 5 bases, and 13 bases lay between the germline ends. This CDR3 is built from 13 residues. Germline lookup yields CDR1 SQVTM and CDR2 ANQGSEA.

V is TRBV5-1 and J is TRBJ2-1; the D gene could be TRBD1 or TRBD2 (5 bases each). CDR1 and CDR2 (germline): SGHRS, YFSETQ. V lost 7 bases to trimming and J lost 0 bases, with 5 bases between them. The CDR3 is 12 amino acids. The CDR3 sequence is CASGGSYNEQFF. The DNA for the CDR3 is TGCGCCAGCGGGGGCTCCTACAATGAGCAGTTCTTC.

The CDR3 coding sequence is TGTGCCAGCAGCCAGGGACAGGGTCCTAATGAAAAACTGTTTTTT. Amino acids: CASSQGQGPNEKLFF. The genes are TRBV4-2 and TRBJ1-4; 9 nucleotides line up with TRBD1. Per germline, CDR1 LGHNA and CDR2 YNFKEQ. The CDR3 consists of 15 residues. V was pared by 3 bases and J by 3 bases, with 2 bases of the junction left unmatched.

This chain links TRBV19 with TRBJ1-1, with D unclear. The CDR3 totals 16 residues. From germline, CDR1 is LNHDA and CDR2 SQIVND (reference sequence). Deletions cut 2 bases from V and 0 bases from J, with 13 bases between. This chain's CDR3 is CASSIFAPLMNTEAFF. Here the CDR3 DNA reads TGTGCCAGTAGTATATTTGCCCCGCTCATGAACACTGAAGCTTTCTTT.